This T cell receptor (beta chain) was identified in a study of blood T cells in healthy people across ages. Each donor was a healthy Caucasian individual from Russia, aged about 6 to 90. A J-beta primer mix and a sample-barcoded 5' primer were used in a second PCR of roughly 7 to 12 cycles. The authors tagged each cDNA molecule using a template-switch adaptor with 12 random nucleotides. A single record per CDR3 protein comes from TCRdb applying MiXCR to the 5' RACE reads. The table has nearly 800,000 distinct CDR3 sequences, about 56% seen once; the top ten hold more than 25%. Note on this clonotype: Its antigen is still unknown.

CDR1 is MNHEY and CDR2 is SVGEGT in the germline V gene. V was clipped by 2 bases and J by 10 bases, with 18 bases between them. The CDR3 consists of 14 residues. General study findings and limits: Diversity figures derived from one million T cells were judged to underestimate the true value.

The sample was blood. The TCR sequence derives from a man aged 40-55 years in good health. V and J are TRBV6-2 or TRBV6-3 and TRBJ2-7, with D unresolved. CDR3 protein: CASSYTGRSVTQYF. The CDR3 DNA follows: TGTGCCAGCAGTTACACCGGACGGAGTGTCACCCAGTACTTC.